A selection of T cell receptor beta chains follows, all from one sample in a study of T cell responses to AZD1222 COVID-19 vaccine. Assay: immunoSEQ multiplex PCR; the TCRdb copy retains only in-frame clones and omits some. The repertoire holds some 110,000 clones, 85% to 95% seen once, with about 3% in the top ten. The sequenced sample was peripheral blood, obtained on day 0 of AZD1222 vaccination. The source of these receptors is an adult in good health. Each CDR3 is given with its conserved first and last residue. The order of the fields is J gene, clone size, V gene, D gene, CDR3 protein, CDR3 DNA. The D gene is left open where the match is weak. The size entry is marked missing in some rows and otherwise reads once, few, many or a size class.

>TRBJ1-5|once|TRBV3-1/TRBV3-2|NA
CASSRSPIESQPQHF
TGTGCCAGCAGCCGTTCCCCTATCGAGTCCCAGCCCCAGCATTTT
>TRBJ1-5|NA|TRBV15|NA
CATSRGGNPLF
TGTGCCACCAGCAGAGGTGGGAACCCCCTTTTT
>TRBJ1-1|NA|TRBV28|NA
CASSLTANTEAFF
TGTGCCAGCAGTTTAACGGCTAACACTGAAGCTTTCTTT
>TRBJ2-7|NA|TRBV15|NA
CATSSEGYGGEQYF
TGTGCCACCAGCAGCGAGGGGTACGGCGGTGAGCAGTACTTC
>TRBJ1-1|once|TRBV19|NA
CASSDPRTSGTEAFF
TGTGCCAGTAGTGACCCCCGGACATCGGGCACTGAAGCTTTCTTT
>TRBJ1-2|NA|TRBV28|TRBD1
CASSSPGTGGKGYTF
TGTGCCAGCAGTTCTCCCGGGACAGGGGGCAAGGGCTACACCTTC
>TRBJ1-2|NA|TRBV3-1/TRBV3-2|NA
CASSPGPSYGYTF
TGTGCCAGCAGCCCGGGGCCCTCCTATGGCTACACCTTC
>TRBJ2-7|NA|TRBV6-5|NA
CASSYGQGAYEQYF
TGTGCCAGCAGTTACGGCCAGGGTGCCTACGAGCAGTACTTC
>TRBJ1-5|NA|TRBV19|NA
CASSRGISQPQHF
TGTGCCAGTAGTAGGGGGATATCTCAGCCCCAGCATTTT
>TRBJ1-6|NA|TRBV5-1|TRBD1
CASSLTGDNSPLHF
TGCGCCAGCAGCTTGACAGGGGATAATTCACCCCTCCACTTT
>TRBJ2-7|NA|TRBV2|TRBD1
CASRVGTATGEQYF
TGTGCCAGCAGAGTAGGGACAGCCACGGGCGAGCAGTACTTC